This T cell receptor (beta chain) was documented in a study of cytomegalovirus exposure and HLA in healthy donors. Study observations and caveats: As confirmed in vitro, a few CMV-associated chains were specific for CMV antigens. Most TCR sequences showed up rarely, but some public TCRs showed up in many donors. There were several of the most significant clusters that appeared linked to common viral pathogens in a later analysis. Analyzed later, association rates of TCRs varied across HLA loci, with DRB1 most and HLA-C fewest.

Of note for this clone: Antigen specificity is unknown.

PCR involved 60 Vbeta and 13 Jbeta primers. TCRdb's copy holds only in-frame clones and misses some; the assay was immunoSEQ multiplex PCR. Recorded for this sample: fewer than 100,000 clones. V was clipped by 3 bases and J by 4 bases, with 14 bases between them. Germline assignment: CDR1 MGHRA and CDR2 YSYEKL. This CDR3 is built from 15 residues. The TCR comes from a man between 50 and 59 years old in good health and CMV-seronegative. V is TRBV4-1 and J is TRBJ2-3; weak D call: TRBD2 (6 bases). Sequenced input: PBMCs. The CDR3 loop is CASSQSGLRPDTQYF. The CDR3 DNA follows: TGCGCCAGCAGCCAGAGCGGGTTGAGGCCAGATACGCAGTATTTT.